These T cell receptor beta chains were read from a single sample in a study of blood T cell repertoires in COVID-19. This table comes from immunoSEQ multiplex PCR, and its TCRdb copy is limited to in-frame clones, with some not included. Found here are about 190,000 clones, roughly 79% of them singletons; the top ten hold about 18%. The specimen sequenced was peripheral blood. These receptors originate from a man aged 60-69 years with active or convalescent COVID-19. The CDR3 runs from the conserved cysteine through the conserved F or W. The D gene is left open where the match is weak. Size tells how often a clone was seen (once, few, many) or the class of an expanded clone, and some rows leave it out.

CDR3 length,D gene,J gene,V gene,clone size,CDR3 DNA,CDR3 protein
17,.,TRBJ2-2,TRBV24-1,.,TGTGCCACCTCGGAACATACGGAGACGACGAACACCGGGGAGCTGTTTTTT,CATSEHTETTNTGELFF
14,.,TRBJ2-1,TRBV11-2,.,TGTGCCAGCAGCTTAGAGGCGGGACACAATGAGCAGTTCTTC,CASSLEAGHNEQFF
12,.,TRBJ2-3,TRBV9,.,TGTGCCAGCAGCCTGACTGGAGATACGCAGTATTTT,CASSLTGDTQYF
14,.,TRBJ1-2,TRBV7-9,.,TGTGCCAGCAGCTTAAAGGAGGGGCTGTATGGCTACACCTTC,CASSLKEGLYGYTF
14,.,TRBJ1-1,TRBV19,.,TGTGCCAGTAGTAAGGGGGGGCCCGGCACTGAAGCTTTCTTT,CASSKGGPGTEAFF
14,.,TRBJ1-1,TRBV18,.,TGTGCCAGCTCACTACAGGGCTTGAACACTGAAGCTTTCTTT,CASSLQGLNTEAFF
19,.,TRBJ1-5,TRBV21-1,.,TGTGCCAGCAGCAAACCCCCCGCCCGGGACAGGGTTGCGGGTCAGCCCCAGCATTTT,CASSKPPARDRVAGQPQHF
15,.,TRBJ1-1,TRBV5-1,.,TGCGCCAGCAGCGCAGAAGGAGGGCATAGAACTGAAGCTTTCTTT,CASSAEGGHRTEAFF
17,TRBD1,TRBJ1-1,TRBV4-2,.,TGTGCCAGCAGCCAAGATACTGGAAGACAGGGGAACACTGAAGCTTTCTTT,CASSQDTGRQGNTEAFF
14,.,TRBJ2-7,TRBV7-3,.,TGTGCCAGCAGCTTAACTGGGGGGGCAAACGAGCAGTACTTC,CASSLTGGANEQYF
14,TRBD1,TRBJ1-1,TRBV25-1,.,TGTGCCAGCAGTGAAGGACAGGGGGCGACTGAAGCTTTCTTT,CASSEGQGATEAFF
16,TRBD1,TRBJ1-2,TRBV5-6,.,TGTGCCAGCAGCCTGTCCCGACAGGGGAGACTAGGTGGCTACACCTTC,CASSLSRQGRLGGYTF
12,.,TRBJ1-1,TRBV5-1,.,TGCGCCAGCAGCTATTCGGGAACTGAAGCTTTCTTT,CASSYSGTEAFF
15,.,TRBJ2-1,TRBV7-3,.,TGTGCCAGCAGCTCTCGGCGGGGTAACTACAATGAGCAGTTCTTC,CASSSRRGNYNEQFF
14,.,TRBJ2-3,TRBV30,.,TGTGCCTGGAGTGTGAGGAGGGCGGGAGATACGCAGTATTTT,CAWSVRRAGDTQYF
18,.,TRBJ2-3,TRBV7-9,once,TGTGCCAGCAGCTTTCAGGGTCCTCAAACTGCTAGCACAGATACGCAGTATTTT,CASSFQGPQTASTDTQYF
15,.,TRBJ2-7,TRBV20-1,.,TGCAGTGCTAGTGCAGGGGAAATAACATCCTACGAGCAGTACTTC,CSASAGEITSYEQYF
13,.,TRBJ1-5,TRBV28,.,TGTGCCAGCAGTTTATCTAATGAGTTGCCCCAGCATTTT,CASSLSNELPQHF
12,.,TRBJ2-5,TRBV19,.,TGTGCCAGTAGTATGGCGGCAGAGACCCAGTACTTC,CASSMAAETQYF
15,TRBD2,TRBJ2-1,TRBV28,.,TGTGCCAGCAGTTCTAGACTAGCGTACCACAATGAGCAGTTCTTC,CASSSRLAYHNEQFF
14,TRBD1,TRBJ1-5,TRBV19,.,TGTGCCAGTACGTGGACAGGGGCCAATCAGCCCCAGCATTTT,CASTWTGANQPQHF
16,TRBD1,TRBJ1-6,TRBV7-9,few,TGTGCCAGCAGCTCAACCACGGGACAGCCTAATTCACCCCTCCACTTT,CASSSTTGQPNSPLHF
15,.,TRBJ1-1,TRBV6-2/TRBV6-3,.,TGTGCCAGCAGTTACTTCGGACTCCCAAACACTGAAGCTTTCTTT,CASSYFGLPNTEAFF
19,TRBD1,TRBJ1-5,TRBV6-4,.,TGTGCCAGCAGTGACTCTAGAGGTGCGACAGGGGGCAACAATCAGCCCCAGCATTTT,CASSDSRGATGGNNQPQHF
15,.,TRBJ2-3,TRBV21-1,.,TGTGCCGCATCACAGGGGCCCGCTAGCACAGATACGCAGTATTTT,CAASQGPASTDTQYF
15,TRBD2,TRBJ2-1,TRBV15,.,TGTGCCACCAGCAGACTAGCGGGGACCTACAATGAGCAGTTCTTC,CATSRLAGTYNEQFF
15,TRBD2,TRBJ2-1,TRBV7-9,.,TGTGCCAGCATCGGTAGCGGGAGGACCTACAATGAGCAGTTCTTC,CASIGSGRTYNEQFF
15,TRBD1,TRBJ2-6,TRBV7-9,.,TGTGCCAGCAGCTCAACAGGGGCCTGGGCCAACGTCCTGACTTTC,CASSSTGAWANVLTF
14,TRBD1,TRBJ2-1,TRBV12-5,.,TGTGCTAGTGGTGGGACAGGGGGATACAATGAGCAGTTCTTC,CASGGTGGYNEQFF
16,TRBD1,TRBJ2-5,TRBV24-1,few,TGTGCCACCAGTGATCGAGTACGGGACAGTCAAGAGACCCAGTACTTC,CATSDRVRDSQETQYF
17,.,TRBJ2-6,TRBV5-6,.,TGTGCCAGCAGCTTGGTGGGACACCTCTCTGGGGCCAACGTCCTGACTTTC,CASSLVGHLSGANVLTF
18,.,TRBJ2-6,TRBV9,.,TGTGCCAGCAGCGTAGTTCCGGGATCCGCCTCTGGGGCCAACGTCCTGACTTTC,CASSVVPGSASGANVLTF
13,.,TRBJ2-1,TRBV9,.,TGTGCCAGCACGGAGGGGGCGCATAGTGAGCAGTTCTTC,CASTEGAHSEQFF
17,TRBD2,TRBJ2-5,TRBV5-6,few,TGTGCCAGCAGCTCCCGCGATCTAGCGGGAGTTAAGGAGACCCAGTACTTC,CASSSRDLAGVKETQYF